This TCR beta chain was captured by sequencing in a study of shared clonotypes between healthy human individuals. Sequencing was performed with immunoSEQ multiplex PCR; in TCRdb, only in-frame clones are kept and a portion is missing. The sample comprises some 2,500,000 clones, 93% of which are singletons, and 0.36% rests with the top ten. On this clone itself: Its antigen is unidentified.

The CDR3 covers 14 residues. V gave up 1 base and J gave up 5 bases, with 11 bases separating them. Germline-derived CDR1 and CDR2 are SEHNR and FQNEAQ (reference sequence). Overall study results and limits: For sorted subsets, rarefaction showed incomplete sequencing despite large depth. Blood alone was sampled, and tissue repertoires likely differ.

Sequencing was carried out using naive CD4+ T cells from PBMCs. Subset here: CD45RA+ positively selected. The receptor was isolated from a young man in good health. Some clones in this sample may be carry-over from other donors' samples. V and J are TRBV7-9 and TRBJ2-5; D gene uncertain. The CDR3 DNA is TGTGCCAGCAGCTTAGTCACGGGTAGGGAGACCCAGTACTTC. Protein: CASSLVTGRETQYF.